This section outlines one TCR beta chain sequence together with its context. This sample was taken from a study of cytomegalovirus exposure and HLA in healthy donors. The CDR3 has 15 residues. Germline-derived CDR1 and CDR2 are MNHNS and SASEGT. Trimming took 4 bases from V and 4 from J; bases not matched to a gene: 8. The PCR ran on 60 Vbeta and 13 Jbeta primers. Assay: immunoSEQ multiplex PCR; the TCRdb copy retains only in-frame clones and omits some. Among some 63,000 clones listed, over 70% were seen once. The sequencing input was PBMCs. This chain connects TRBV6-1 to TRBJ2-5, with 8 bases fitting TRBD2. The receptor was derived from a woman in her thirties or forties in good health and CMV-seronegative. This CDR3 reads CASSGAGGRGETQYF. The DNA for the CDR3 is TGTGCCAGCAGTGGGGCGGGAGGTCGAGGAGAGACCCAGTACTTC.